The sequence of this T cell receptor (beta chain) was determined in a study of response to subunit inactivated influenza vaccine. Notes on the study in general: T cells newly recruited by each seasonal influenza vaccination are few, the authors suggested.

TCRdb called the RT-PCR reads again in MiXCR, with one record for every CDR3 protein. The data contain some 500,000 distinct CDR3 sequences, 25% of them singletons. V shed 3 bases, J shed 7 bases, and the junction held 7 bases outside the gene matches. The germline gives CDR1 SGHRS, CDR2 YFSETQ. This CDR3 is built from 15 residues. Comments on this clonotype: What it binds is unknown.

The receptor comes from a man between 45 and 60 years old who received an inactivated influenza vaccine. The sequenced sample was CD4+ T cells sorted from PBMCs, obtained 5 days after vaccination. The chain is built from TRBV5-1 and TRBJ2-1; 10 bases are shared with TRBD2. CDR3 in amino acids: CASSYGLAVDNEQFF. The CDR3 coding sequence is TGCGCCAGCAGCTACGGACTAGCGGTAGATAATGAGCAGTTCTTC. Supplemented by reference TRBV5-1 and TRBJ2-1, the full variable domain reads KAGVTQTPRYLIKTRGQQVTLSCSPISGHRSVSWYQQTPGQGLQFLFEYFSETQRNKGNFPGRFSGRQFSNSRSEMNVSTLELGDSALYLCASSYGLAVDNEQFFGPGTRLTVL.